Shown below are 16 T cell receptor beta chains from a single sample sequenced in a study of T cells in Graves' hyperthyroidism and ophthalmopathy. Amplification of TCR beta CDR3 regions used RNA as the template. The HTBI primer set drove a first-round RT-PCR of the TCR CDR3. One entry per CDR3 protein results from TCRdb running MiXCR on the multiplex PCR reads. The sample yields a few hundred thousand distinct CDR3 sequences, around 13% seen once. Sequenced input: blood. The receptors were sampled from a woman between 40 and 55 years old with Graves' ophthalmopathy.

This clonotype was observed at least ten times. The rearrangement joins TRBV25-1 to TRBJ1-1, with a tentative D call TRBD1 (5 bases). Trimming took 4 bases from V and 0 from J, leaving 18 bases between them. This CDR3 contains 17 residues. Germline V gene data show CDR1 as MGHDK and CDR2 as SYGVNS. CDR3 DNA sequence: TGTGCCAGCAGTGGACCGGGACGGAGGTTCGTGAACACTGAAGCTTTCTTT. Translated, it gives CASSGPGRRFVNTEAFF.

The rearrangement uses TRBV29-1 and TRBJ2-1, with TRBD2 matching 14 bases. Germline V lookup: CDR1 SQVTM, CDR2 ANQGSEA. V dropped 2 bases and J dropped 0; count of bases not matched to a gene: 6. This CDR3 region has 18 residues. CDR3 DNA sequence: TGCAGCGTTGAACCGGGACTAGCGGGAGCAAGCTCCTACAATGAGCAGTTCTTC. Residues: CSVEPGLAGASSYNEQFF.

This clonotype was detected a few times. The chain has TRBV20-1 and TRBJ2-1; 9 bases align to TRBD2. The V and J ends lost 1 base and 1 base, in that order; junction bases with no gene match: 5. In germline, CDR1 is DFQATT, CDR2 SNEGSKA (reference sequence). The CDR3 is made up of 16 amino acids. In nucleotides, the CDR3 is TGCAGTGCTAGAGTGAGTAGCGGGAGATCCTACAATGAGCAGTTCTTC. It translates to CSARVSSGRSYNEQFF.

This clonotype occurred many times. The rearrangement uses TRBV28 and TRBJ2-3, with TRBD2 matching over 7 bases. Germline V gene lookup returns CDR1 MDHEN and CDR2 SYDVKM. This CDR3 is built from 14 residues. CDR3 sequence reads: CAMGGSFGTDTQYF. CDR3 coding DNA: TGTGCGATGGGGGGGAGTTTCGGCACAGATACGCAGTATTTT. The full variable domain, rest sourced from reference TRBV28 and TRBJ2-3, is DVKVTQSSRYLVKRTGEKVFLECVQDMDHENMFWYRQDPGLGLRLIYFSYDVKMKEKGDIPEGYSVSREKKERFSLILESASTNQTSMYLCAMGGSFGTDTQYFGPGTRLTVL.

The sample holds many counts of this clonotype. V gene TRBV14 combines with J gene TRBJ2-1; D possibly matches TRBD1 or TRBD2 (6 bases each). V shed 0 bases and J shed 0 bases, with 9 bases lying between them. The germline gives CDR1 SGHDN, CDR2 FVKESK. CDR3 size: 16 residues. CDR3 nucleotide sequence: TGTGCCAGCAGCCAAGATCGGGGGCCCTCCTACAATGAGCAGTTCTTC. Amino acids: CASSQDRGPSYNEQFF.

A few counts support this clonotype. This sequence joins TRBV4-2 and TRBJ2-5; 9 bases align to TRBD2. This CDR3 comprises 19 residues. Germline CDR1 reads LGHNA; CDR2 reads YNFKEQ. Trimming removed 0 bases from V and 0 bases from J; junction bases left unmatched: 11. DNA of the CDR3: TGTGCCAGCAGCCAAGATATAGGGCTAGCGGGGTCGTACCAAGAGACCCAGTACTTC. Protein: CASSQDIGLAGSYQETQYF.

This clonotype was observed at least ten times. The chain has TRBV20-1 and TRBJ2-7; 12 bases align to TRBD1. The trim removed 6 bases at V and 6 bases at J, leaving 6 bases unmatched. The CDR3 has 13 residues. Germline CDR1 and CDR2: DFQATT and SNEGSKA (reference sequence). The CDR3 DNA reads TGCAGTGCCCTAGGGACAGGGGGCGTCGAGCAGTACTTC. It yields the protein CSALGTGGVEQYF.

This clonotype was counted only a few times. In DNA, the CDR3 is TGTGCCAGCAATCCCGTCCCGGGGGCCCTCCACTATGGCTACACCTTC. Encoded protein: CASNPVPGALHYGYTF. This sequence joins TRBV6-1 and TRBJ1-2; D may be TRBD1 (6 bases). CDR3 length: 16 residues. Germline values: CDR1 MNHNS, CDR2 SASEGT. Deletions cut 7 bases from V and 3 bases from J, with 21 bases between.

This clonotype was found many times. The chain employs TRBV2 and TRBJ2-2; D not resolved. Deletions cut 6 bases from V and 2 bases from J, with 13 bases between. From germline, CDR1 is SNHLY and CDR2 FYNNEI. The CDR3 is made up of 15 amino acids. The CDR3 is CASREPGLNTGELFF. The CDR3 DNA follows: TGTGCCAGCAGAGAACCGGGCCTCAACACCGGGGAGCTGTTTTTT.

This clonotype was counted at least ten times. CDR3 sequence: CASRRQGITEAFF. The CDR3 bases are TGTGCCAGCAGGCGACAGGGTATAACTGAAGCTTTCTTT. The chain has TRBV28 and TRBJ1-1; TRBD1 aligns across 7 bases. This CDR3 comprises 13 residues. Looked up from germline, CDR1 is MDHEN and CDR2 is SYDVKM. J was trimmed by 5 bases and V by 6 bases; bases with no gene match: 6.

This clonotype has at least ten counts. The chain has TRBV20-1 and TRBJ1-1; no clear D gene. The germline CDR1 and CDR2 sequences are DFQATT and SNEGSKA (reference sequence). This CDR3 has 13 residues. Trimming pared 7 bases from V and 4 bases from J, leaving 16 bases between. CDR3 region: CSVSRTGSTEAFF. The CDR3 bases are TGCAGTGTCTCCCGGACTGGCAGCACTGAAGCTTTCTTT.

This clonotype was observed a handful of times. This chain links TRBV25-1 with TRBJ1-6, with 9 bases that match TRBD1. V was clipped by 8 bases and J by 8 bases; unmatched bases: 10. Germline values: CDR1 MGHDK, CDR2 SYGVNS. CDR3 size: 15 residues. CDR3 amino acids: CASARPGQGYSPLHF. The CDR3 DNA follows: TGTGCCAGCGCCCGCCCGGGACAGGGATATTCACCCCTCCACTTT. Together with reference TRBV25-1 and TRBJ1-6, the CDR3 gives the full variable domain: EADIYQTPRYLVIGTGKKITLECSQTMGHDKMYWYQQDPGMELHLIHYSYGVNSTEKGDLSSESTVSRIRTEHFPLTLESARPSHTSQYLCASARPGQGYSPLHFGNGTRLTVT.

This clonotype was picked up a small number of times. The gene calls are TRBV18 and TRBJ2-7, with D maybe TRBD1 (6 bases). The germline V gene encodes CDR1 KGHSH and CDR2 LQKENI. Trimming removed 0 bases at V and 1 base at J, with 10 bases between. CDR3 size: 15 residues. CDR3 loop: CASSPPQGNSYEQYF. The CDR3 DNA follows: TGTGCCAGCTCACCACCCCAGGGGAATTCCTACGAGCAGTACTTC. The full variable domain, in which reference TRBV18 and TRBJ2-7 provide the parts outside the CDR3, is NAGVMQNPRHLVRRRGQEARLRCSPMKGHSHVYWYRQLPEEGLKFMVYLQKENIIDESGMPKERFSAEFPKEGPSILRIQQVVRGDSAAYFCASSPPQGNSYEQYFGPGTRLTVT.

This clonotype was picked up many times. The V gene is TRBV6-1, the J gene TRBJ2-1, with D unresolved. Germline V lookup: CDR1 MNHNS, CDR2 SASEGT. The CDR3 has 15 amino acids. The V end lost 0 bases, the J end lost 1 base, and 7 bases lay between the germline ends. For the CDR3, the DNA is TGTGCCAGCAGTGAAGCGTCGAGGTCCTACAATGAGCAGTTCTTC. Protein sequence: CASSEASRSYNEQFF.

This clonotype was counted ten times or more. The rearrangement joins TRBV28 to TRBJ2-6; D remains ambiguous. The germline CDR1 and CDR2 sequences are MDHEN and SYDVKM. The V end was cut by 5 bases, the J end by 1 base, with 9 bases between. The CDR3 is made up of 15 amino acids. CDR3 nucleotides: TGTGCCAGCAGTCCCTGGGTGTCTGGGGCCAACGTCCTGACTTTC. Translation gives CASSPWVSGANVLTF.

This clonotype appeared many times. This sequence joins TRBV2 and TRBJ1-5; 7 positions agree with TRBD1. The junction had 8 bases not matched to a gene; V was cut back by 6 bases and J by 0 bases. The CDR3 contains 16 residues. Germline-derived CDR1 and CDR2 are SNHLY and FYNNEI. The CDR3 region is CASSDGTAYSNQPQHF. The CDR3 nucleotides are TGTGCCAGCAGCGATGGGACAGCTTATAGCAATCAGCCCCAGCATTTT. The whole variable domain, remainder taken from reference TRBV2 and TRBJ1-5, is EPEVTQTPSHQVTQMGQEVILRCVPISNHLYFYWYRQILGQKVEFLVSFYNNEISEKSEIFDDQFSVERPDGSNFTLKIRSTKLEDSAMYFCASSDGTAYSNQPQHFGDGTRLSIL.